This passage covers 23 T cell receptor beta chains from one sample sequenced in a study of CD8+ T cells in alopecia areata. Indicated treatment: oral pan-JAK inhibitor, 5-10 mg twice daily. The sequencing template was cDNA reverse transcribed from extracted RNA. TCRdb keeps only in-frame clones here, not all; method: immunoSEQ multiplex PCR. The sample holds 100,000 or so clones, 50% to 60% seen once. Sequences were derived from CD8+ T cells sorted from blood, sampled at approximately week 60, from a patient treated with tofacitinib. Receptor source: a human donor with alopecia areata.

The CDR3 bases are TGTGCCAGCAGCCAACCAATCACTAGCGGGGTTTACAATGAGCAGTTCTTC. It is translated as CASSQPITSGVYNEQFF. The chain links TRBV14 to TRBJ2-1; 10 bases are shared with TRBD2. The CDR3 length is 17 residues. V lost 2 bases and J lost 4; bases outside the gene matches: 8. Germline V lookup: CDR1 SGHDN, CDR2 FVKESK.

The table lists this clone with a few counts. The chain has TRBV30 and TRBJ2-5; D not certain. V was pared by 0 bases and J by 5 bases, with 10 bases between. Germline V CDR1 and CDR2: GTSNPN, SVGIG (reference sequence). CDR3 length equals 13 residues. CDR3: CAWSVIRPETQYF. Here the CDR3 DNA reads TGTGCCTGGAGTGTAATCAGACCGGAGACCCAGTACTTC.

The chain recombines TRBV7-9 with TRBJ1-1, with D maybe TRBD1 (5 bases). Germline CDR1 SEHNR, CDR2 FQNEAQ (reference sequence). CDR3 length: 12 amino acids. Trimming stripped 6 bases from V and 8 bases from J, with 13 bases between. The CDR3 DNA reads as TGTGCCAGCAGGGGGGATACAGAAGAAGCTTTCTTT. It yields the protein CASRGDTEEAFF.

The CDR3 bases are TGCGCCAGCAGCATTACGTCCCCCCAGGGTGAAGCTTTCTTT. Its translation is CASSITSPQGEAFF. The gene calls are TRBV5-1 and TRBJ1-1; the D gene is possibly TRBD1 (5 bases). The CDR3 sequence is 14 residues long. V was cut by 4 bases and J by 7 bases, with 17 bases left in between. Germline values: CDR1 SGHRS, CDR2 YFSETQ.

The V call is TRBV6-5, the J call TRBJ2-5, with 14 bases matching TRBD2. The CDR3 runs to 15 residues. Germline trimming cut 6 bases from V and 2 bases from J; bases unmatched to any gene: 2. CDR1 and CDR2 (germline): MNHEY, SVGAGI. CDR3: CASRRTSGGQETQYF. The CDR3 DNA reads TGTGCCAGCAGACGGACTAGCGGGGGGCAAGAGACCCAGTACTTC.

This clone was detected a few times. The V and J genes are TRBV5-1 and TRBJ2-7; D gene uncertain. Deletions cut 1 base from V and 6 bases from J, with 8 bases between. The CDR3 has 12 residues. Germline V gene data show CDR1 as SGHRS and CDR2 as YFSETQ. The CDR3 DNA sequence: TGCGCCAGCAGCTTGAAAGGCTCCGAGCAGTACTTC. Amino acids: CASSLKGSEQYF.

The chain uses TRBV29-1 and TRBJ2-2; 10 bases align to TRBD1. The V gene end was trimmed by 3 bases and the J gene end by 5 bases; junction bases not matched to a gene: 9. CDR1 is SQVTM, CDR2 ANQGSEA, per germline. CDR3 length equals 16 residues. CDR3 in amino acids: CSVELGGQGSTGELFF. The CDR3 DNA reads as TGCAGCGTTGAGCTAGGGGGACAGGGGAGTACCGGGGAGCTGTTTTTT.

The V and J genes are TRBV29-1 and TRBJ1-5; D not certain. V was clipped by 4 bases and J by 6 bases, with 10 bases between them. CDR1 is SQVTM, CDR2 ANQGSEA, per germline. The CDR3 runs to 12 residues. CDR3 amino acids: CSVGRVGQPQHF. For the CDR3, the DNA is TGCAGCGTTGGGAGGGTCGGTCAGCCCCAGCATTTT.

Concerning this clone itself: Sequence at one end of the junction differs from germline and may be a read error. The chain recombines TRBV9 with TRBJ2-5, with 8 positions matching TRBD2. This CDR3 region has 14 residues. The germline V gene encodes CDR1 SGDLS and CDR2 YYNGEE. The CDR3 loop reads CASSFNSGGETRYF. The CDR3 coding sequence is TGTGCCAGCAGCTTCAACTCCGGGGGGGAGACCCGGTACTTC.

This clone was seen more than once but under ten times. This chain connects TRBV7-9 to TRBJ1-2; no firm D call. The CDR3 covers 13 residues. Trimming took 5 bases from V and 1 from J, leaving 8 bases between them. Germline lookup yields CDR1 SEHNR and CDR2 FQNEAQ (reference sequence). Here the CDR3 DNA reads TGTGCCAGCAGCGCCCGGATTAACTATGGCTACACCTTC. Residues: CASSARINYGYTF.

The chain joins TRBV27 to TRBJ2-3; 8 bases line up with TRBD1. The CDR3 covers 15 residues. Trimming at V came to 7 bases and at J to 5 bases, leaving 11 bases not matched to a gene. CDR1 is MNHEY and CDR2 is SMNVEV in the germline V gene (reference sequence). The CDR3 nucleotides are TGTGCCAGCACCAAGAGGACAGGGCTGGAAGATACGCAGTATTTT. This gives the protein CASTKRTGLEDTQYF.

This chain uses TRBV30 with TRBJ2-7; D is possibly TRBD1 or TRBD2 (5 bases each). Germline CDR1 reads GTSNPN; CDR2 reads SVGIG (reference sequence). The CDR3 runs 16 residues. V was cut by 0 bases and J by 5 bases, with 20 bases left in between. The DNA for the CDR3 is TGTGCCTGGAGTGTACAGGTCCCAGGGAGCCGCCACGAGCAGTACTTC. It encodes CAWSVQVPGSRHEQYF.

This chain connects TRBV29-1 to TRBJ1-1; D perhaps matches TRBD1 (6 bases). CDR1 is SQVTM and CDR2 is ANQGSEA in the germline V gene. V lost 7 bases and J 10 bases, leaving 16 bases between the germline ends. The CDR3 runs 11 residues. The CDR3 region has the DNA TGCAGCGCAGACGCACAGGGAGCAGCTTTCTTT. Translating it yields CSADAQGAAFF.

The chain combines TRBV2 with TRBJ2-1; D might be TRBD1 or TRBD2, each matching 5 bases. CDR1 and CDR2 from the germline V gene are SNHLY and FYNNEI. Between the trimmed V and J ends, which lost 0 bases and 6 bases, there was a span of 12 bases. The CDR3 consists of 15 residues. CDR3 nucleotides: TGTGCCAGCAGTGAAGCGCTTCCGGGGCCCAATGAGCAGTTCTTC. As protein: CASSEALPGPNEQFF.

The chain couples TRBV9 to TRBJ1-2; D is possibly TRBD1 (5 bases). Trimming took 0 bases from V and 6 from J, leaving 9 bases between them. Germline CDR1 SGDLS, CDR2 YYNGEE. This CDR3 comprises 13 residues. CDR3 DNA: TGTGCCAGCAGCGTAGGGGGCGCGAATGGCTACACCTTC. Its protein is CASSVGGANGYTF.

DNA for the CDR3: TGTGCCAGGGACATCCTTTATGGCTACACCTTC. It yields the protein CARDILYGYTF. The chain links TRBV2 to TRBJ1-2, with D perhaps matching TRBD1 (5 bases). The CDR3 covers 11 residues. Trimming left V 9 bases short and J 5 bases short, with 10 bases between. Looked up from germline, CDR1 is SNHLY and CDR2 is FYNNEI.

This clone was picked up one time. The chain is built from TRBV5-1 and TRBJ2-7; D could derive from TRBD1 or TRBD2 (5 bases each). This CDR3 has 15 residues. From germline, CDR1 is SGHRS and CDR2 YFSETQ. Between the trimmed V and J ends, which lost 0 bases and 3 bases, there was a span of 13 bases. The CDR3 DNA follows: TGCGCCAGCAGCTTGGATCGGGACCGTTACTACGAGCAGTACTTC. Translated, it gives CASSLDRDRYYEQYF.

This chain uses TRBV9 with TRBJ1-5; 10 bases map to TRBD1. Looked up from germline, CDR1 is SGDLS and CDR2 is YYNGEE. This CDR3 spans 14 amino acids. Trimming at V came to 2 bases and at J to 5 bases, leaving 1 base not matched to a gene. CDR3 DNA sequence: TGTGCCAGCAGCGTCGGGACAGGGGATCAGCCCCAGCATTTT. Translated: CASSVGTGDQPQHF. Together with reference TRBV9 and TRBJ1-5, the CDR3 gives the full variable domain: DSGVTQTPKHLITATGQRVTLRCSPRSGDLSVYWYQQSLDQGLQFLIQYYNGEERAKGNILERFSAQQFPDLHSELNLSSLELGDSALYFCASSVGTGDQPQHFGDGTRLSIL.

The V gene is TRBV11-2, the J gene TRBJ2-7; D is ambiguous. The V gene's germline CDR1 is SGHAT and CDR2 FQNNGV. This CDR3 spans 12 amino acids. V was trimmed by 3 bases and J by 3 bases, leaving 6 bases between them. CDR3 protein: CASSFGYYEQYF. DNA of the CDR3: TGTGCCAGCAGCTTCGGGTACTACGAGCAGTACTTC. Variable domain in full (rest from reference TRBV11-2 and TRBJ2-7): EAGVAQSPRYKIIEKRQSVAFWCNPISGHATLYWYQQILGQGPKLLIQFQNNGVVDDSQLPKDRFSAERLKGVDSTLKIQPAKLEDSAVYLCASSFGYYEQYFGPGTRLTVT.

V gene TRBV29-1 combines with J gene TRBJ2-5, with 11 bases identical to TRBD1. This CDR3 has 17 amino acids. Germline assignment: CDR1 SQVTM and CDR2 ANQGSEA. J gave up 2 bases and V 2 bases, and 10 bases lay outside the gene matches. CDR3 amino acids: CSVEWARTGGGQETQYF. CDR3 DNA sequence: TGCAGCGTTGAATGGGCCCGGACAGGGGGCGGGCAAGAGACCCAGTACTTC.

The V and J genes are TRBV4-1 and TRBJ1-6; D may be TRBD1 (6 bases). This CDR3 has 13 residues. Germline CDR1 MGHRA, CDR2 YSYEKL. V shed 3 bases and J shed 13 bases, with 13 bases lying between them. CDR3 loop: CASSQYGGRPLHF. The CDR3 region has the DNA TGCGCCAGCAGCCAGTACGGGGGGCGGCCCCTCCACTTT.

V is TRBV19 and J is TRBJ2-3, with a weak D call TRBD1 (6 bases). Germline V gene data show CDR1 as LNHDA and CDR2 as SQIVND (reference sequence). V dropped 5 bases and J dropped 0 bases, with 15 bases sitting between them. CDR3 length equals 16 residues. The CDR3 sequence is CASSWTEIHSTDTQYF. CDR3 bases: TGTGCCAGTAGTTGGACAGAAATCCATAGCACAGATACGCAGTATTTT.

This chain connects TRBV25-1 to TRBJ2-5; 7 bases map to TRBD2. Germline CDR1 MGHDK, CDR2 SYGVNS. The CDR3 runs 15 residues. V shed 1 base, J shed 5 bases, and the junction held 7 bases outside the gene matches. The CDR3 here is CASSEFQRGWETQYF. The CDR3 DNA is TGTGCCAGCAGTGAATTTCAGCGGGGCTGGGAGACCCAGTACTTC. Full variable domain (rest looked up from reference TRBV25-1 and TRBJ2-5): EADIYQTPRYLVIGTGKKITLECSQTMGHDKMYWYQQDPGMELHLIHYSYGVNSTEKGDLSSESTVSRIRTEHFPLTLESARPSHTSQYLCASSEFQRGWETQYFGPGTRLLVL.